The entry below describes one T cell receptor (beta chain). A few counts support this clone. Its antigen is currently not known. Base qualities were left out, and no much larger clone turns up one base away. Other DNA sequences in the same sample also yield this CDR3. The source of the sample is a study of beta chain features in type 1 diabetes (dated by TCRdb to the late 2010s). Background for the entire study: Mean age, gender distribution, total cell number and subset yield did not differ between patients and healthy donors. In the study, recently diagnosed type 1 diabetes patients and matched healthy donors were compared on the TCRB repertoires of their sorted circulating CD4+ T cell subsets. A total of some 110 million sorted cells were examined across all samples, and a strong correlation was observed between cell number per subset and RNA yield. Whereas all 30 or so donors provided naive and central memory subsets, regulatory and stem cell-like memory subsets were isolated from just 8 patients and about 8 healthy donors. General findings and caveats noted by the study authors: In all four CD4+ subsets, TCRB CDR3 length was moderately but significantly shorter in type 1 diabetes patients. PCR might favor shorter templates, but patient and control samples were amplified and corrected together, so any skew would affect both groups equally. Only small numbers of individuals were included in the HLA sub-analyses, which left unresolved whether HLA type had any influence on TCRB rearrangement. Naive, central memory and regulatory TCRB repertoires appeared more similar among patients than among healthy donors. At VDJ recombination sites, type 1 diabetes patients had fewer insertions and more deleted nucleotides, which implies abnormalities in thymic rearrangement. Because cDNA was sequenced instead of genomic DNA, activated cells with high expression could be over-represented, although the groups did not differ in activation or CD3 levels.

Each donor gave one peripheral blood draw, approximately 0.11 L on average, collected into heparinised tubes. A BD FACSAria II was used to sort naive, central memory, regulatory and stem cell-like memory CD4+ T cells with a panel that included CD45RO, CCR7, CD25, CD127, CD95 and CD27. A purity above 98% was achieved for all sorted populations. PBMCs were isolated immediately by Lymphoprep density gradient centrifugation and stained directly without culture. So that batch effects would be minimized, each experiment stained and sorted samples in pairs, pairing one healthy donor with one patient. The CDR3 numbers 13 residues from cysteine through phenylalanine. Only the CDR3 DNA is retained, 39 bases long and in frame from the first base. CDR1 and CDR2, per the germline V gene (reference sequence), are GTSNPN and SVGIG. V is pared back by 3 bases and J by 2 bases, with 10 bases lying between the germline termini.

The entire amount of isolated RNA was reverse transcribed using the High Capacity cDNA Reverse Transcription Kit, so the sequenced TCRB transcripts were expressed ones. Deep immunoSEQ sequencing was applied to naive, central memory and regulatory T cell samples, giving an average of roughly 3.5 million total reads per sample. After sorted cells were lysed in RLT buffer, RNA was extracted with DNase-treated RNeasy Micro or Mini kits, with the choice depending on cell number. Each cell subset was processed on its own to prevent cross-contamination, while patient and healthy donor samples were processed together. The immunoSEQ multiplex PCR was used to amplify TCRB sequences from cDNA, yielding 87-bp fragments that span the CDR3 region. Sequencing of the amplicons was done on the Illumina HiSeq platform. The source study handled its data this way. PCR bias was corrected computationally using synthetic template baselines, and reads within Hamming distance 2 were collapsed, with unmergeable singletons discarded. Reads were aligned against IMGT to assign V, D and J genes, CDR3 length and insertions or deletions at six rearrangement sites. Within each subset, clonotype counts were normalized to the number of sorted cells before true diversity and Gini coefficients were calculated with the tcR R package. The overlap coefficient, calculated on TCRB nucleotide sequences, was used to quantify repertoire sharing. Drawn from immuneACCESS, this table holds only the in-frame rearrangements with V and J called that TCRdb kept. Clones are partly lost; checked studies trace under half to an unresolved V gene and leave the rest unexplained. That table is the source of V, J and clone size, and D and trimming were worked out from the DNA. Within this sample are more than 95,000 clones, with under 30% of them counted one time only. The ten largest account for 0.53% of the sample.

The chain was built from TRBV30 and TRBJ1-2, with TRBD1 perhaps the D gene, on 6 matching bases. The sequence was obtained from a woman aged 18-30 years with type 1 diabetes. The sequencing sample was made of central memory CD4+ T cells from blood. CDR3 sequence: CAWSPGQNYGYTF. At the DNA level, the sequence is TGTGCCTGGAGCCCTGGACAGAACTATGGCTACACCTTC.